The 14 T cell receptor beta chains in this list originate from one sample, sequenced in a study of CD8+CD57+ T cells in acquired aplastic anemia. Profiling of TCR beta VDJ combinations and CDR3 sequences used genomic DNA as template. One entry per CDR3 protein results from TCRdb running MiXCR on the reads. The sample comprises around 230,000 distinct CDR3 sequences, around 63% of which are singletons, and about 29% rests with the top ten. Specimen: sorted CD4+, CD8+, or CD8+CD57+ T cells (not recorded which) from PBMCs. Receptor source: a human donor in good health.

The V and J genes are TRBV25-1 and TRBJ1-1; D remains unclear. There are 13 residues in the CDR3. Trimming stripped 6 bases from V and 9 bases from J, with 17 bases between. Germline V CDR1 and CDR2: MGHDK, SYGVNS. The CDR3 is CASSLVPTLQAFF. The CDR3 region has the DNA TGTGCCAGCAGCTTAGTACCGACTCTTCAAGCTTTCTTT.

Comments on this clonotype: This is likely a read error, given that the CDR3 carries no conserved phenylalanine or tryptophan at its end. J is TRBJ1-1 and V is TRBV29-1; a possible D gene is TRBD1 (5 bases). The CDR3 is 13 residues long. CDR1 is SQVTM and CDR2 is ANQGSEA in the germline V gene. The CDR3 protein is CSVSGTVNTGAFL. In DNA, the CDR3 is TGCAGCGTTTCCGGGACGGTGAACACTGGAGCTTTCCTT.

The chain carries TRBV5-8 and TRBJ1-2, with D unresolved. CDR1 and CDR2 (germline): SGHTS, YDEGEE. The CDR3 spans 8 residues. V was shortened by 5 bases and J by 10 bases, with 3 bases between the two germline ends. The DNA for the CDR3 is TGTGCCAGCAGTTCCTACACCTTC. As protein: CASSSYTF.

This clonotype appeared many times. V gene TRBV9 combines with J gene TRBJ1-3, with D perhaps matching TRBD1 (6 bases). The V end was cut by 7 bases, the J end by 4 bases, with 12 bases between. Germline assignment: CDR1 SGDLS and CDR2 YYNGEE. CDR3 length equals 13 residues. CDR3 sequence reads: CASGGGAGNTIYF. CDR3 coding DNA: TGTGCCAGCGGGGGGGGCGCGGGAAACACCATATATTTT.

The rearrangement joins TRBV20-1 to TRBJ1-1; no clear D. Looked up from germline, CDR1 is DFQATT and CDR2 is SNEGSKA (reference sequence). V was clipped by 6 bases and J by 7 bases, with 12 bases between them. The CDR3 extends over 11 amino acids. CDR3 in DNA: TGCAGTGCCCTCGTCCTTAGTGAAGCTTTCTTT. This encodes CSALVLSEAFF.

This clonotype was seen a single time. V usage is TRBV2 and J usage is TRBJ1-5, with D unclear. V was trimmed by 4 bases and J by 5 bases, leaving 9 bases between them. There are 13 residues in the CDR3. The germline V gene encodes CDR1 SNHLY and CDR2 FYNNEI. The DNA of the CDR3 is TGTGCCAGCAGTGCCCAGCAGGATCAGCCCCAGCATTTT. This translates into CASSAQQDQPQHF.

This CDR3 is CSASLGPWTGELFF. As DNA, the CDR3 is TGCAGTGCTAGCCTGGGGCCGTGGACCGGGGAGCTGTTTTTT. The chain couples TRBV20-1 to TRBJ2-2, with D perhaps TRBD1 (5 bases). This CDR3 has 14 residues. The V gene lost 3 bases and the J gene lost 5 bases, with 13 bases spanning the gap. Germline V gene sequence: CDR1 DFQATT, CDR2 SNEGSKA (reference sequence).

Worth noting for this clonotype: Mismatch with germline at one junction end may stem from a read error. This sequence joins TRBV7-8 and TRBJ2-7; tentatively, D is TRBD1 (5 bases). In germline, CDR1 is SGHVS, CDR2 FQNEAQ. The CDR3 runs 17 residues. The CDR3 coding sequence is TGTGCTAGCAGCTTAAATGTCGCCACAGGACATCCCTACGAGCAGTACTTC. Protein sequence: CASSLNVATGHPYEQYF.

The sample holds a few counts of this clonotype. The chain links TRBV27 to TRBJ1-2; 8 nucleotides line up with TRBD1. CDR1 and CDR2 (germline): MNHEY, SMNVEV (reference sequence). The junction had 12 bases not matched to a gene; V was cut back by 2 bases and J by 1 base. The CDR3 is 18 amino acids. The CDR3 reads CASSLQGGQDQFNYGYTF. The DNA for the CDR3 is TGTGCCAGCAGTTTACAGGGGGGACAGGACCAATTTAACTATGGCTACACCTTC.

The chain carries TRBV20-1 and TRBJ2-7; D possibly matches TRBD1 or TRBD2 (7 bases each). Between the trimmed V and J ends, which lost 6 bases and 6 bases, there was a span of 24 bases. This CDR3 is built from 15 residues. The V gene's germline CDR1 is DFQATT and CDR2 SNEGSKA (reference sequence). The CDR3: CSAPGGGGTVREQYF. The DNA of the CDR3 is TGCAGTGCCCCTGGGGGGGGAGGGACAGTACGCGAGCAGTACTTC.

Here the CDR3 reads CASSDTGLVGTSTDTQYF. In nucleotides, the CDR3 is TGCGCCAGCAGTGATACGGGACTAGTTGGGACAAGCACAGATACGCAGTATTTT. This chain connects TRBV10-1 to TRBJ2-3, with 8 bases aligning to TRBD2. V trimming: 3 bases; J trimming: 0 bases; junction bases outside the gene matches: 11. CDR1 and CDR2 (germline): WNHNN, SYGVQD (reference sequence). This CDR3 spans 18 amino acids.

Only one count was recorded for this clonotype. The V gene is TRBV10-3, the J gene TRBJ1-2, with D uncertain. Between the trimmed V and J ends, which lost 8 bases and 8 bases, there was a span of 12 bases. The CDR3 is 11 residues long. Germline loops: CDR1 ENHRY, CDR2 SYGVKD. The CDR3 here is CAIDSGIGYTF. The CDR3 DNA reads TGTGCCATCGACTCCGGGATCGGCTACACCTTC.

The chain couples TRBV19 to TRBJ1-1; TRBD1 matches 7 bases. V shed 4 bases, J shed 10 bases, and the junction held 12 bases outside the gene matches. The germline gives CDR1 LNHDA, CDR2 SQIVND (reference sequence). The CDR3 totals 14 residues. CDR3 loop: CASSTLFDRDPAFF. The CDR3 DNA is TGTGCCAGTAGTACCCTCTTCGACAGGGACCCAGCTTTCTTT.

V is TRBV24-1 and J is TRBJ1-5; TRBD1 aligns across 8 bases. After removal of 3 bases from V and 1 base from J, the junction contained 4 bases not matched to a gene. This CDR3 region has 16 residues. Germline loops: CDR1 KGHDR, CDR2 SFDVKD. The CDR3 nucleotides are TGTGCCACCAGTGATCCCGGGACAGGCAGCAATCAGCCCCAGCATTTT. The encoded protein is CATSDPGTGSNQPQHF.